Listed below are T cell receptor beta chains from one sample, sequenced in a study of cytomegalovirus exposure and HLA in healthy donors. TCRdb's table, derived via immunoSEQ multiplex PCR, lists solely in-frame clones and lacks some. The data hold approximately 160,000 clones, with around 80% observed a single time. The sequencing sample was made of PBMCs. These receptors all stem from a man younger than 45 in good health and CMV-seropositive. Each CDR3 is given with its conserved first and last residue. Each record gives: clone size, J gene, V gene, D gene, CDR3 DNA, CDR3 protein. D genes are given only for firm matches. Clone size is shown for a subset of rows, as once, few, many or a class of expanded clone.

>.|TRBJ2-2|TRBV9|TRBD1
TGTGCCAGCAGCGTAGAAGGACAGGGGAACACCGGGGAGCTGTTTTTT
CASSVEGQGNTGELFF
>.|TRBJ1-3|TRBV9|.
TGTGCCAGCAGCGTAGCTCAGGCCTCTGGAAACACCATATATTTT
CASSVAQASGNTIYF
>.|TRBJ1-2|TRBV7-8|.
TGTGCCAGCAGCTTCCCAGACAGTGCCCTAGGCGGCTACACCTTC
CASSFPDSALGGYTF
>.|TRBJ2-5|TRBV5-4|TRBD2
TGTGCCAGCAGCTGGAGCGGGAGCGGAGAGACCCAGTACTTC
CASSWSGSGETQYF
>.|TRBJ2-2|TRBV5-1|.
TGCGCCAGCAGCTTAACAAGTAACACCGGGGAGCTGTTTTTT
CASSLTSNTGELFF
>.|TRBJ2-2|TRBV6-1|TRBD1
TGTGCCAGCAGTGTGGGACAGGGGGTTGCGGCCGGGGAGCTGTTTTTT
CASSVGQGVAAGELFF
>once|TRBJ2-7|TRBV5-6|.
TGTGCCAGCAGCACCATAAACAGGGTCCACGAGCAGTACTTC
CASSTINRVHEQYF
>.|TRBJ2-7|TRBV10-3|.
TGTGCCATCAGTGAGCTTAACCCCGGGAGATACGAGCAGTACTTC
CAISELNPGRYEQYF
>.|TRBJ1-6|TRBV21-1|.
TGTGCCAATCCTCCATTAAGTGGGCGTTGTAATTCACCCCTCCACTTT
CANPPLSGRCNSPLHF
>.|TRBJ1-1|TRBV18|TRBD1
TGTGCCAGCTCACCCGGGGACAGGGTGAACACTGAAGCTTTCTTT
CASSPGDRVNTEAFF
>.|TRBJ1-1|TRBV28|TRBD1
TGTGCCCCCCCGGAGGGACAGAAGTCTGAAGCTTTCTTT
CAPPEGQKSEAFF
>.|TRBJ2-7|TRBV2|.
TGTGCCAGCAGTGAAGGGGGCTCAGGGGCCACCTACGAGCAGTACTTC
CASSEGGSGATYEQYF
>.|TRBJ2-7|TRBV5-5|.
TGTGCCAGCAGCTTGGGCAGCTTTTCGGGAGTGGCAAACTTC
CASSLGSFSGVANF
>.|TRBJ2-1|TRBV2|.
TGTGCCAGCAGTCTAGTAGTTGAGCAGTTCTTC
CASSLVVEQFF
>.|TRBJ2-3|TRBV12-5|TRBD1
TGTGCTAGTGGTCGGGACGGACAGGGGCTGATGTATACGCAGTATTTT
CASGRDGQGLMYTQYF
>.|TRBJ1-1|TRBV4-3|TRBD1
TGCGCCAGCAGCCAAGACCGGACAGGGGATATGGCTGAAGCTTTCTTT
CASSQDRTGDMAEAFF
>.|TRBJ1-4|TRBV5-4|TRBD1
TGTGCCAGCAGCCGGACAGGGAGTGAAAAACTGTTTTTT
CASSRTGSEKLFF
>few|TRBJ1-2|TRBV5-6|TRBD1
TGTGCCAGCAGCCTAAATCTCGGGACAGCATCTAACTATGGCTACACCTTC
CASSLNLGTASNYGYTF
>.|TRBJ2-5|TRBV7-3|.
TGTGCCAGCAGCAGAGGGGGCGGGGGGCAAGAGACCCAGTACTTC
CASSRGGGGQETQYF
>.|TRBJ2-7|TRBV27|.
TGTGCCAGCAGTTTCCGGGACTCCTACGAGCAGTACTTC
CASSFRDSYEQYF
>.|TRBJ2-1|TRBV5-4|.
TGTGCCAGCAGCTTCGGCGGGACCCCCGACAATGAGCAGTTCTTC
CASSFGGTPDNEQFF
>once|TRBJ2-7|TRBV9|.
TGTGCCAGCAGCGTATCGGCAGGCCCCTACGAGCAGTACTTC
CASSVSAGPYEQYF
>.|TRBJ2-3|TRBV10-2|.
TGCGCCAGCAGGGGGCTAGATTACACAGATACGCAGTATTTT
CASRGLDYTDTQYF